The 10 T cell receptor beta chains listed next were all sequenced from one sample in a study of shared clonotypes between healthy human individuals. Assay: immunoSEQ multiplex PCR; the TCRdb copy retains only in-frame clones and omits some. This sample has 560,000 or so clones, with roughly 95% found just once. Terminally differentiated effector memory CD45RA+ cells were excluded by CCR7 positive selection of CD45RO-negative cells. The sample was naive CD8+ T cells sorted from blood. These receptor sequences come from a woman in her 30s in good health.

About this clone: Other nucleotide sequences in the sample specify the same CDR3. The V and J genes are TRBV27 and TRBJ2-7, with 13 bases aligning to TRBD2. The CDR3 is made up of 13 amino acids. Germline loops: CDR1 MNHEY, CDR2 SMNVEV (reference sequence). Trimming removed 4 bases from V and 7 bases from J; junction bases left unmatched: 1. The CDR3 loop reads CASSSGLAGEQYF. CDR3 coding DNA: TGTGCCAGCAGTTCGGGACTAGCGGGGGAGCAGTACTTC.

The J gene is TRBJ2-3, the V gene TRBV19; D remains ambiguous. CDR1 is LNHDA and CDR2 is SQIVND in the germline V gene (reference sequence). V lost 5 bases, J lost 1 base, and 7 bases lay in between. This CDR3 has 13 residues. CDR3 amino acids: CASSVQGTDTQYF. Here the CDR3 DNA reads TGTGCCAGTAGTGTGCAGGGCACAGATACGCAGTATTTT.

This rearrangement joins TRBV9 to TRBJ2-3; TRBD2 might be the D (5 bases). The ends were cut back, 2 bases at V and 1 base at J, with 17 bases in the middle. The CDR3 extends over 17 amino acids. Germline V lookup: CDR1 SGDLS, CDR2 YYNGEE. The CDR3 region has the DNA TGTGCCAGCAGCGTCGCGCGGTCGGACTTACGCACAGATACGCAGTATTTT. Protein: CASSVARSDLRTDTQYF.

V usage is TRBV5-6 and J usage is TRBJ1-2; D perhaps matches TRBD1 (5 bases). The CDR3 runs to 14 residues. Per germline, CDR1 SGHDT and CDR2 YYEEEE. Between the trimmed V and J ends, which lost 4 bases and 3 bases, there was a span of 13 bases. CDR3 nucleotide sequence: TGTGCCAGCAGCCTCCGGGGGGGTCACTATGGCTACACCTTC. Its protein product is CASSLRGGHYGYTF.

The chain joins TRBV5-1 to TRBJ2-7; 7 bases line up with TRBD2. The CDR3 runs 13 residues. CDR1 and CDR2 from the germline V gene are SGHRS and YFSETQ. After removal of 4 bases from V and 1 base from J, the junction contained 2 bases not matched to a gene. CDR3 loop: CASSPGGSYEQYF. The CDR3 DNA reads as TGCGCCAGCAGCCCCGGGGGGTCCTACGAGCAGTACTTC.

The chain carries TRBV6-1 and TRBJ2-7; D is perhaps TRBD1 (5 bases). The CDR3 has 14 residues. Between the trimmed V and J ends, which lost 2 bases and 5 bases, there was a span of 13 bases. CDR1 and CDR2 from the germline V gene are MNHNS and SASEGT. CDR3: CASSELGQGHEQYF. In DNA form, the CDR3 reads TGTGCCAGCAGTGAACTCGGGCAGGGCCACGAGCAGTACTTC.

This clone was seen a single time. The genes are TRBV18 and TRBJ2-7; D uncertain. Looked up from germline, CDR1 is KGHSH and CDR2 is LQKENI. Trimming stripped 3 bases from V and 0 bases from J, with 6 bases between. The CDR3 totals 13 residues. CDR3 residues: CASSPKSSYEQYF. In DNA, the CDR3 is TGTGCCAGCTCACCGAAAAGCTCCTACGAGCAGTACTTC.

The chain joins TRBV19 to TRBJ1-2; possibly TRBD1 for D (6 bases). CDR1 and CDR2 (germline): LNHDA, SQIVND (reference sequence). Trimming removed 4 bases from V and 2 bases from J, with 14 bases in between. This CDR3 contains 15 residues. The CDR3 region has the DNA TGTGCCAGTAGTAACACACAGGGATTAAACTATGGCTACACCTTC. It specifies CASSNTQGLNYGYTF.

The gene calls are TRBV5-1 and TRBJ2-2; the D call may be TRBD1 or TRBD2 (5 bases each). CDR1 is SGHRS, CDR2 YFSETQ, per germline. Trimming cost V 4 bases and J 7 bases, with 11 bases left between them. There are 13 residues in the CDR3. CDR3 sequence reads: CASSAGTNGELFF. The CDR3, as DNA: TGCGCCAGCAGCGCAGGGACCAACGGGGAGCTGTTTTTT.

J is TRBJ1-4 and V is TRBV19; no firm D call. The CDR3 is 18 amino acids. V dropped 8 bases and J dropped 0 bases, with 22 bases sitting between them. Germline CDR1 reads LNHDA; CDR2 reads SQIVND (reference sequence). CDR3 sequence: CASSVLEGIGTTNEKLFF. For the CDR3, the DNA is TGTGCCAGTTCGGTTCTGGAAGGAATTGGGACAACTAATGAAAAACTGTTTTTT.